These T cell receptor beta chains were read from a single sample in a study of tumor-infiltrating lymphocytes in primary liver carcinoma. TCRdb used MiXCR to reprocess the multiplex PCR reads, holding one entry per CDR3 protein. The data show a few hundred thousand distinct CDR3 sequences, 50% to 75% seen once. Sequenced sample: peripheral blood. All receptors derive from a woman under 40 with primary liver carcinoma and hepatitis B virus infection. CDR3s include the opening cysteine and the closing phenylalanine or tryptophan. D genes are given only for firm matches. The listing skips clone size in some rows; elsewhere it reads once, few, many or a size class.

14 | TRBJ1-2 | . | many | TRBV12-3/TRBV12-4 | TGTGCCAGCACCCAAGGATGGGCCTCTAGGGGCTACACCTTC | CASTQGWASRGYTF
15 | TRBJ2-5 | . | few | TRBV7-9 | TGTGCCAGCAGCTTGGGGGTCACGGTAGAAGAGACCCAGTACTTC | CASSLGVTVEETQYF
14 | TRBJ2-5 | . | . | TRBV6-5 | TGTACCAGCAGTTCCCCTCCCAGGGGGGAGACCTTGTACTTC | CTSSSPPRGETLYF
13 | TRBJ2-4 | TRBD2 | . | TRBV28 | TGTGCCAGCACGCGGGAGGATAAAAACATTCAGTACTTC | CASTREDKNIQYF
15 | TRBJ2-1 | TRBD2 | many | TRBV12-3/TRBV12-4 | TGTGCCAGCAGTGCTAGCGGGAGGGCTCACAATGAGCAGTTCTTC | CASSASGRAHNEQFF
15 | TRBJ2-5 | . | . | TRBV28 | TGTGCCAGCAGTCCCCCGACTAGATGGCGAGAGACCCAGTATTTC | CASSPPTRWRETQYF
14 | TRBJ2-1 | TRBD2 | . | TRBV30 | TGTGCCTGGAGTATAGGACTAGCGAACAATGAGCAGTTCTTC | CAWSIGLANNEQFF
14 | TRBJ2-7 | . | . | TRBV11-2 | TGTGCCAGTAGCCCACCAGCAGGGGTGTACGAGCAGTACTTC | CASSPPAGVYEQYF
18 | TRBJ2-1 | TRBD2 | . | TRBV11-3 | TGTGCCAGTAGCTTACCCCGACTAGCGGGAGGGCCTAGGAATGAGCGGTTCTTC | CASSLPRLAGGPRNERFF
14 | TRBJ2-7 | . | . | TRBV12-5 | TGTGCTAGTGATAGCGGAAGGGGTTCCTACGAGCAGTACTTC | CASDSGRGSYEQYF
13 | TRBJ2-1 | . | . | TRBV13 | TGTGCCACCAGCTTTTGGCGGGCCAATGAGCAGTTCTTC | CATSFWRANEQFF
12 | TRBJ2-7 | . | many | TRBV6-5 | TGTGCCAGCAGTCCCGGAAGCCACGAGCAGTACTTC | CASSPGSHEQYF
17 | TRBJ2-7 | . | . | TRBV4-1 | TGCGCCAGCAGCCCGGGACCCCAACAAGGGGCGGCCTACGAGCAGTACTTC | CASSPGPQQGAAYEQYF
16 | TRBJ2-1 | TRBD2 | once | TRBV19 | TGTGCCAGTAGAACTAGCGGGAGGGCCGGGTCCAATGAGCAGTTCTTC | CASRTSGRAGSNEQFF
14 | TRBJ1-1 | . | . | TRBV11-2 | TGTGCCAGCAGCTTAGTTCCAGAGAGGACTGAAGTTTTCTTT | CASSLVPERTEVFF
12 | TRBJ2-2 | . | . | TRBV13 | TGTGCCAGCAGCCAAAACACCGGGGATCTGTTTTTT | CASSQNTGDLFF
13 | TRBJ2-1 | . | . | TRBV10-2 | TGCGCCAGCAGTGAGTCGGCTAGCGCTGAGCAGTTCTTC | CASSESASAEQFF
15 | TRBJ1-1 | . | . | TRBV6-2/TRBV6-3 | TGTGCCAGCAGTTACCCCCAGGGTGTGAACACTGAAGCTTTCTTT | CASSYPQGVNTEAFF
13 | TRBJ2-5 | . | few | TRBV6-1 | TGTGCCCAACACTTGCCGGACCAAGAGACCCAGTACTTC | CAQHLPDQETQYF
17 | TRBJ2-7 | . | . | TRBV6-6 | TGTGCCAGCAGTTACTCGGCCAGGGGGGGAGGTTTCTACGAGCAGTACTTC | CASSYSARGGGFYEQYF